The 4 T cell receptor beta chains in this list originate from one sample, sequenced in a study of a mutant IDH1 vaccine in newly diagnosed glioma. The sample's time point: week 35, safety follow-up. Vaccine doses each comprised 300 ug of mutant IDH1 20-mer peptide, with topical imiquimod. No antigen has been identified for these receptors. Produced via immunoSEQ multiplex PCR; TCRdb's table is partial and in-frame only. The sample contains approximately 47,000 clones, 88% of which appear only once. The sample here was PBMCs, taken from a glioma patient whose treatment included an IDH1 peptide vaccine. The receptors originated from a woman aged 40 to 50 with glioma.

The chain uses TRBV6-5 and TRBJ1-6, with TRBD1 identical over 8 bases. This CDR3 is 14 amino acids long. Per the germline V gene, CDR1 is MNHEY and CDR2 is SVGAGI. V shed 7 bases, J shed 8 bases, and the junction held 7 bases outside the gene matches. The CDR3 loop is CASTRTGRDSPLHF. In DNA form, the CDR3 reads TGTGCCAGCACCAGGACAGGGCGGGATTCACCCCTCCACTTT.

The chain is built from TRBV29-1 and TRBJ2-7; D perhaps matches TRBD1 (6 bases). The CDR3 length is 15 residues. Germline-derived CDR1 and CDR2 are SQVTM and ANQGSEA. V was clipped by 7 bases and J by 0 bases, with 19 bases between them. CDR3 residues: CSAALPRRGSYEQYF. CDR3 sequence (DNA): TGCAGCGCCGCTCTCCCTCGCAGGGGCTCCTACGAGCAGTACTTC.

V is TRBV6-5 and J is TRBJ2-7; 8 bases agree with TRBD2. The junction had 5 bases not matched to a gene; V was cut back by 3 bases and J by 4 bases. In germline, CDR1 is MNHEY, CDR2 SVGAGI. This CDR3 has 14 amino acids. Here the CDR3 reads CASSYAGGGYEQYF. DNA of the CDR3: TGTGCCAGCAGTTATGCGGGGGGAGGGTACGAGCAGTACTTC.

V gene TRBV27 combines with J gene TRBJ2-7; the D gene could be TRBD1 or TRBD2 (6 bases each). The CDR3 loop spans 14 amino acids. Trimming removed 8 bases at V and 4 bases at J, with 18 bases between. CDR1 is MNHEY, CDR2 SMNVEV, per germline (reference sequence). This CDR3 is CASRRGGGFYEQYF. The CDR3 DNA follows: TGTGCCAGCCGCCGTGGAGGGGGTTTTTACGAGCAGTACTTC.